This entry describes one T cell receptor beta chain. Its antigen is not known. This entry is derived from a study of cytomegalovirus exposure and HLA in healthy donors. The overall study: In a later analysis, it was reported that the 90 to 150 validation repertoires had been produced on the same platform as the 666 repertoires belonging to the first cohort. Study-level points and caveats: First-cohort TCR clusters were later found to tend to co-occur in the approximately 110 validation repertoires.

Generated by immunoSEQ multiplex PCR, the TCRdb table keeps only in-frame clones and is missing some. The top ten clones hold over 4% of a sample with fewer than 200,000 clones, 85% to 90% of them seen once. Germline CDR1 reads LNHDA; CDR2 reads SQIVND (reference sequence). V gave up 1 base and J gave up 6 bases; unmatched junction bases: 6. This CDR3 contains 15 residues. V usage is TRBV19 and J usage is TRBJ1-5, with 7 bases matching TRBD1. What was sequenced was PBMCs. The source of this sequence is a man between 18 and 29 years old in good health and CMV-seropositive. The CDR3 region is CASSIGRRGVQPQHF. The CDR3 DNA follows: TGTGCCAGTAGTATAGGGCGCAGGGGGGTTCAGCCCCAGCATTTT.